The clone carrying this T cell receptor (beta chain) has just a few counts. Its antigen is as yet unknown. The sample is drawn from a study of early T cells in non-severe SARS-CoV-2 infection. As for the study in general: Bulk RNA isolated from unsorted whole blood underwent sequencing; chains were not paired.

Study-wide results and limits: Private and CD4 specificities were missed by VDJdb matching, which favored anti-spike CD8 responses.

Per germline, CDR1 SGHAT and CDR2 FQNNGV. CDR3 size: 12 residues. The germline V and J ends were trimmed by 5 bases and 10 bases, with 14 bases remaining between them. The TCR library protocol attached unique molecular identifiers to the individual cDNA molecules. TCRdb fed the 5' RACE reads into MiXCR, producing one record per CDR3 protein. The table has roughly 60,000 distinct CDR3 sequences, around 14% seen once; the top ten hold 4% to 4.5%. The TCR originated in an adult who was a healthcare worker with PCR-confirmed SARS-CoV-2 infection or an uninfected control (not recorded which). The V and J genes are TRBV11-2 and TRBJ1-1; D unclear. The sample consisted of whole blood. CDR3 region: CASSRAWEGAFF. In DNA, the CDR3 is TGTGCCAGCAGCCGTGCCTGGGAGGGAGCTTTCTTT.